The clone carrying this T cell receptor (beta chain) was detected ten times or more. This sample is part of a study of shared clonotypes between healthy human individuals. This CDR3 has 12 residues. Trimming took off 1 base at V and 9 bases at J, with 7 bases between the two ends. Per germline, CDR1 SGHDT and CDR2 YYEEEE. The assay was carried out at the deep level. Sequencing was performed with immunoSEQ multiplex PCR; in TCRdb, only in-frame clones are kept and a portion is missing. Of 950,000 to 1,100,000 clones in the sample, 65% to 80% are singletons; the top ten hold 1.4% to 1.5%. This receptor was identified in a young man in good health. The sample comprised memory CD4+ T cells sorted from blood. The sample's subset: CD45RA-negative fraction. This sequence joins TRBV5-6 and TRBJ2-2; D ambiguous. The CDR3 loop is CASSLTNRELFF. In DNA form, the CDR3 reads TGTGCCAGCAGCTTGACTAACCGGGAGCTGTTTTTT.